These 14 T cell receptor beta chains were sequenced from one sample in a study of lymphopenia after photon versus proton radiotherapy. The assay was immunoSEQ multiplex PCR, and TCRdb's table has in-frame clones only and misses some. The sample holds approximately 22,000 clones, about 82% seen once. This sample comprised peripheral blood, obtained from a patient treated with proton-based radiotherapy. Source of these receptors: a woman in her 70s with pancreatic cancer.

This chain connects TRBV7-6 to TRBJ2-3; D perhaps matches TRBD2 (6 bases). V was pared by 5 bases and J by 3 bases, with 9 bases between. The CDR3 loop spans 13 amino acids. CDR1 and CDR2 (germline): SGHVS, FNYEAQ. The chain's CDR3 is CASSRLVTDTQYF. The CDR3 DNA sequence: TGTGCCAGCAGCAGACTAGTAACAGATACGCAGTATTTT.

This clone has more than one count but fewer than ten. The chain recombines TRBV7-9 with TRBJ1-1, with a weak D call TRBD1 (5 bases). The CDR3 is 15 amino acids. V was cut by 1 base and J by 0 bases, with 9 bases left in between. Germline V gene sequence: CDR1 SEHNR, CDR2 FQNEAQ (reference sequence). CDR3 region: CASSLGGSMNTEAFF. The CDR3 nucleotides are TGTGCCAGCAGCTTAGGGGGGTCGATGAACACTGAAGCTTTCTTT.

V and J are TRBV15 and TRBJ1-5, with unresolved D. The CDR3 is 14 amino acids. The ends were cut back, 0 bases at V and 6 bases at J, with 9 bases in the middle. CDR1 is LNHNV, CDR2 YYDKDF, per germline (reference sequence). CDR3 DNA sequence: TGTGCCACCAGCAGAGATAAGTTCCCTCAGCCCCAGCATTTT. It encodes CATSRDKFPQPQHF.

The genes are TRBV10-3 and TRBJ2-1; 8 nucleotides align to TRBD2. This CDR3 has 15 residues. V lost 4 bases and J lost 5; bases outside the gene matches: 7. Per the germline V gene, CDR1 is ENHRY and CDR2 is SYGVKD. DNA for the CDR3: TGTGCCATCAGTGGGGGCGGGAGGTCTAACAATGAGCAGTTCTTC. This encodes CAISGGGRSNNEQFF.

This clone occurred once. This chain connects TRBV28 to TRBJ1-5; the match to TRBD1 covers 7 bases. Germline V CDR1 and CDR2: MDHEN, SYDVKM. The CDR3 has 12 residues. After removal of 10 bases from V and 4 bases from J, the junction contained 4 bases not matched to a gene. CDR3 DNA: TGTGCCATCGCACAGGGGAATCAGCCCCAGCATTTT. This translates into CAIAQGNQPQHF. Together with reference TRBV28 and TRBJ1-5, the CDR3 gives the full variable domain: DVKVTQSSRYLVKRTGEKVFLECVQDMDHENMFWYRQDPGLGLRLIYFSYDVKMKEKGDIPEGYSVSREKKERFSLILESASTNQTSMYLCAIAQGNQPQHFGDGTRLSIL.

V usage is TRBV18 and J usage is TRBJ2-5, with TRBD2 identical over 8 bases. V was clipped by 3 bases and J by 5 bases; unmatched bases: 11. This CDR3 has 16 residues. Germline V lookup: CDR1 KGHSH, CDR2 LQKENI. The CDR3 region has the DNA TGTGCCAGCTCACCTTTGTCAGCGGGAGTCGGGGAGACCCAGTACTTC. Translating gives CASSPLSAGVGETQYF.

The chain has TRBV7-3 and TRBJ2-2; D ambiguous. Germline CDR1 and CDR2: SGHTA and FQGTGA. This CDR3 region has 15 residues. V was trimmed by 5 bases and J by 6 bases, leaving 16 bases between them. CDR3 coding DNA: TGTGCCAGCAGCGCCTCTACCGGATCGTCCGGGGAGCTGTTTTTT. Its translation: CASSASTGSSGELFF.

In this sample, this clone turned up once. The J gene is TRBJ2-7, the V gene TRBV7-2, with TRBD2 identical over 10 bases. Germline lookup yields CDR1 SGHTA and CDR2 FQGNSA. This CDR3 has 15 residues. V was pared by 5 bases and J by 7 bases, with 11 bases of the junction left unmatched. CDR3 protein: CASSPGLAEWGEQYF. CDR3 sequence (DNA): TGTGCCAGCAGCCCCGGACTAGCGGAGTGGGGGGAGCAGTACTTC.

J is TRBJ2-7 and V is TRBV28; maybe TRBD1 (5 bases). Germline CDR1 MDHEN, CDR2 SYDVKM. Trimming stripped 2 bases from V and 2 bases from J, with 13 bases between. The CDR3 length is 15 residues. This chain's CDR3 is CASSLRQGITYEQYF. CDR3 nucleotides: TGTGCCAGCAGTTTACGGCAGGGCATAACCTACGAGCAGTACTTC.

The J gene is TRBJ2-3, the V gene TRBV27; 16 bases match TRBD2. This CDR3 comprises 20 residues. V was clipped by 5 bases and J by 0 bases; unmatched bases: 11. Germline CDR1 is MNHEY and CDR2 is SMNVEV (reference sequence). CDR3 loop: CASSPSGLAGGLSSTDTQYF. The CDR3 coding sequence is TGTGCCAGCAGTCCATCGGGACTAGCGGGAGGGCTTTCTAGCACAGATACGCAGTATTTT.

V is TRBV4-2 and J is TRBJ1-2, with TRBD1 as a possible D gene (5 bases). V dropped 4 bases and J dropped 2 bases, with 17 bases sitting between them. CDR1 LGHNA and CDR2 YNFKEQ come from the germline V gene. CDR3 length equals 16 residues. The CDR3 is CASSREIAGRNYGYTF. The CDR3 region has the DNA TGTGCCAGCAGCCGAGAGATCGCAGGGAGAAACTATGGCTACACCTTC.

CDR3 in DNA: TGTGCCAGCAGCGTAAGGCAGAACTTAGTCTATGGCTACACCTTC. Amino acid sequence: CASSVRQNLVYGYTF. This sequence joins TRBV9 and TRBJ1-2; no firm D call. The CDR3 is 15 amino acids. Looked up from germline, CDR1 is SGDLS and CDR2 is YYNGEE. Trimming left V 1 base short and J 4 bases short, with 14 bases between.

V gene TRBV30 combines with J gene TRBJ1-6; the match to TRBD1 covers 8 bases. Germline values: CDR1 GTSNPN, CDR2 SVGIG (reference sequence). After removal of 8 bases from V and 6 bases from J, the junction contained 3 bases not matched to a gene. This CDR3 is 12 amino acids long. In DNA, the CDR3 is TGTGCCCCCGGGACAGGTAATTCACCCCTCCACTTT. This gives the protein CAPGTGNSPLHF.

This clone has only a few counts. CDR3 residues: CASSPPGSRARLEKLFF. CDR3 in DNA: TGCGCCAGCAGCCCCCCAGGGTCGAGGGCTCGACTTGAAAAACTGTTTTTT. J is TRBJ1-4 and V is TRBV4-1, with D possibly TRBD1 on 5 matching bases. The CDR3 covers 17 residues. Germline loops: CDR1 MGHRA, CDR2 YSYEKL. V was shortened by 4 bases and J by 7 bases, with 22 bases between the two germline ends.